Listed below are T cell receptor beta chains from one sample, sequenced in a study of blood T cell repertoires in COVID-19. Sequencing was performed with immunoSEQ multiplex PCR; in TCRdb, only in-frame clones are kept and a portion is missing. Among under 500,000 clones listed, around 89% were seen once. The material sequenced was peripheral blood. The receptors were sampled from a woman aged 25 to 39 with acute or convalescent COVID-19. Each CDR3 is given with its conserved first and last residue. Fields, in order: clone size, D gene, J gene, V gene, CDR3 protein, CDR3 DNA. A D gene is named only where the DNA matches it firmly. Expanded clones are given a class, and other clones once, few, many or no size at all.

clone size: NA
D gene: TRBD1
J gene: TRBJ1-1
V gene: TRBV24-1
CDR3 protein: CATSEMDRGRNSMNTEAFF
CDR3 DNA: TGTGCCACCAGTGAGATGGACAGGGGGCGAAATTCAATGAACACTGAAGCTTTCTTT

clone size: once
D gene: TRBD1
J gene: TRBJ2-1
V gene: TRBV6-5
CDR3 protein: CASSYSQGATYNEQFF
CDR3 DNA: TGTGCCAGCAGTTACTCACAGGGGGCAACCTACAATGAGCAGTTCTTC

clone size: NA
D gene: NA
J gene: TRBJ1-3
V gene: TRBV5-1
CDR3 protein: CASSLGDTGNTIYF
CDR3 DNA: TGCGCCAGCAGCTTGGGCGATACTGGAAACACCATATATTTT

clone size: NA
D gene: NA
J gene: TRBJ2-2
V gene: TRBV9
CDR3 protein: CASSVGPNLNTGELFF
CDR3 DNA: TGTGCCAGCAGCGTAGGCCCAAACCTAAACACCGGGGAGCTGTTTTTT

clone size: NA
D gene: TRBD1
J gene: TRBJ1-1
V gene: TRBV10-3
CDR3 protein: CAIKETGGTEAFF
CDR3 DNA: TGTGCCATCAAAGAGACAGGGGGCACTGAAGCTTTCTTT

clone size: NA
D gene: NA
J gene: TRBJ2-1
V gene: TRBV29-1
CDR3 protein: CSAEGGSVYNEQFF
CDR3 DNA: TGCAGCGCCGAGGGGGGGTCCGTCTACAATGAGCAGTTCTTC

clone size: NA
D gene: TRBD2
J gene: TRBJ2-5
V gene: TRBV6-2/TRBV6-3
CDR3 protein: CASSYTSGGAGETQYF
CDR3 DNA: TGTGCCAGCAGTTACACTAGCGGGGGGGCCGGAGAGACCCAGTACTTC

clone size: NA
D gene: NA
J gene: TRBJ1-3
V gene: TRBV11-2
CDR3 protein: CASSSEETLGNTIYF
CDR3 DNA: TGTGCCAGCAGCTCAGAAGAGACTCTCGGAAACACCATATATTTT

clone size: NA
D gene: TRBD2
J gene: TRBJ2-3
V gene: TRBV2
CDR3 protein: CASSAAGGAWRTDTQYF
CDR3 DNA: TGTGCCAGCAGTGCAGCGGGGGGGGCCTGGCGCACAGATACGCAGTATTTT

clone size: NA
D gene: NA
J gene: TRBJ2-7
V gene: TRBV19
CDR3 protein: CASSILGQNYEQYF
CDR3 DNA: TGTGCCAGTAGTATCTTGGGACAAAACTACGAGCAGTACTTC

clone size: NA
D gene: NA
J gene: TRBJ1-2
V gene: TRBV2
CDR3 protein: CASSEALGTAYGYTF
CDR3 DNA: TGTGCCAGCAGTGAAGCCCTCGGGACTGCCTATGGCTACACCTTC

clone size: NA
D gene: TRBD2
J gene: TRBJ2-2
V gene: TRBV5-1
CDR3 protein: CASSLGLAGVTNTGELFF
CDR3 DNA: TGCGCCAGCAGCTTGGGACTAGCGGGGGTTACGAACACCGGGGAGCTGTTTTTT

clone size: NA
D gene: NA
J gene: TRBJ2-5
V gene: TRBV18
CDR3 protein: CASSPLREETQYF
CDR3 DNA: TGTGCCAGCTCACCGCTTCGAGAAGAGACCCAGTACTTC

clone size: once
D gene: NA
J gene: TRBJ2-7
V gene: TRBV10-2
CDR3 protein: CASSEYSAREQYF
CDR3 DNA: TGCGCCAGCAGTGAGTACTCTGCACGAGAGCAGTACTTC

clone size: few
D gene: TRBD2
J gene: TRBJ2-3
V gene: TRBV7-8
CDR3 protein: CASSSFSGGAADTQYF
CDR3 DNA: TGTGCCAGCAGCTCCTTTAGCGGGGGGGCAGCAGATACGCAGTATTTT

clone size: NA
D gene: TRBD1
J gene: TRBJ2-3
V gene: TRBV28
CDR3 protein: CASSFGDRETDTQYF
CDR3 DNA: TGTGCCAGCAGTTTTGGGGACAGGGAGACAGATACGCAGTATTTT

clone size: NA
D gene: NA
J gene: TRBJ2-3
V gene: TRBV2
CDR3 protein: CASSANPTGTDTQYF
CDR3 DNA: TGTGCCAGCAGCGCGAACCCGACAGGTACAGATACGCAGTATTTT

clone size: NA
D gene: NA
J gene: TRBJ2-5
V gene: TRBV28
CDR3 protein: CASSDWTVQETQYF
CDR3 DNA: TGTGCCAGCAGCGACTGGACAGTCCAAGAGACCCAGTACTTC

clone size: NA
D gene: NA
J gene: TRBJ1-6
V gene: TRBV11-2
CDR3 protein: CASSLEAASSYNSPLHF
CDR3 DNA: TGTGCCAGCAGCTTAGAGGCAGCGAGCTCCTATAATTCACCCCTCCACTTT

clone size: NA
D gene: TRBD2
J gene: TRBJ2-3
V gene: TRBV28
CDR3 protein: CASSFTLAGGGATDTQYF
CDR3 DNA: TGTGCCAGCAGTTTTACACTAGCGGGGGGCGGGGCGACAGATACGCAGTATTTT

clone size: NA
D gene: NA
J gene: TRBJ2-7
V gene: TRBV27
CDR3 protein: CASSLYTDSYEQYF
CDR3 DNA: TGTGCCAGCAGTTTATACACAGACTCCTACGAGCAGTACTTC

clone size: NA
D gene: NA
J gene: TRBJ2-6
V gene: TRBV5-1
CDR3 protein: CASSAVEYSVPSGANVLTF
CDR3 DNA: TGCGCCAGCAGCGCGGTGGAATACTCGGTCCCTTCAGGGGCCAACGTCCTGACTTTC

clone size: NA
D gene: NA
J gene: TRBJ2-7
V gene: TRBV5-6
CDR3 protein: CASSLSPLALGAYEQYF
CDR3 DNA: TGTGCCAGCAGCTTGTCCCCTTTGGCCTTGGGAGCTTACGAGCAGTACTTC

clone size: NA
D gene: TRBD2
J gene: TRBJ2-3
V gene: TRBV29-1
CDR3 protein: CSVVASGGRTDTQYF
CDR3 DNA: TGCAGCGTTGTAGCTAGCGGGGGACGCACAGATACGCAGTATTTT

clone size: NA
D gene: NA
J gene: TRBJ1-5
V gene: TRBV21-1
CDR3 protein: CASSKVGQGQTVGQPQHF
CDR3 DNA: TGTGCCAGCAGCAAAGTAGGACAGGGTCAGACCGTGGGGCAGCCCCAGCATTTT

clone size: NA
D gene: NA
J gene: TRBJ2-5
V gene: TRBV5-1
CDR3 protein: CASSSSTASGETQYF
CDR3 DNA: TGCGCCAGCAGCTCCTCTACAGCCAGCGGGGAGACCCAGTACTTC

clone size: NA
D gene: NA
J gene: TRBJ1-1
V gene: TRBV29-1
CDR3 protein: CSVPRTDSEAFF
CDR3 DNA: TGCAGCGTTCCGAGGACAGATTCTGAAGCTTTCTTT

clone size: NA
D gene: TRBD1
J gene: TRBJ2-3
V gene: TRBV30
CDR3 protein: CAWSDQGARTDTQYF
CDR3 DNA: TGTGCCTGGAGCGACCAGGGGGCGCGGACAGATACGCAGTATTTT

clone size: NA
D gene: TRBD2
J gene: TRBJ2-7
V gene: TRBV4-1
CDR3 protein: CASSQDSPRGAEEQYF
CDR3 DNA: TGCGCCAGCAGCCAAGATAGCCCGCGGGGGGCGGAGGAGCAGTACTTC

clone size: NA
D gene: NA
J gene: TRBJ2-5
V gene: TRBV5-1
CDR3 protein: CASSLGGAEMTQYF
CDR3 DNA: TGCGCCAGCAGCTTGGGTGGGGCGGAGATGACCCAGTACTTC

clone size: NA
D gene: NA
J gene: TRBJ1-5
V gene: TRBV15
CDR3 protein: CATTIDRNQPQHF
CDR3 DNA: TGTGCCACAACAATCGACAGAAATCAGCCCCAGCATTTT

clone size: NA
D gene: TRBD2
J gene: TRBJ2-3
V gene: TRBV5-1
CDR3 protein: CASSLGTSGGIDTQYF
CDR3 DNA: TGCGCCAGCAGCTTGGGGACTAGCGGGGGGATAGATACGCAGTATTTT

clone size: NA
D gene: NA
J gene: TRBJ2-5
V gene: TRBV3-1/TRBV3-2
CDR3 protein: CASSTRTPAETQYF
CDR3 DNA: TGTGCCAGCAGCACCCGGACTCCCGCAGAGACCCAGTACTTC

clone size: NA
D gene: NA
J gene: TRBJ2-7
V gene: TRBV5-1
CDR3 protein: CASSFEPEGHEQYF
CDR3 DNA: TGCGCCAGCAGTTTCGAACCCGAGGGCCACGAGCAGTACTTC

clone size: NA
D gene: TRBD1
J gene: TRBJ1-5
V gene: TRBV5-6
CDR3 protein: CASHRGEQPQHF
CDR3 DNA: TGTGCCAGCCACAGGGGAGAACAGCCCCAGCATTTT

clone size: NA
D gene: NA
J gene: TRBJ1-1
V gene: TRBV2
CDR3 protein: CASSGTTGNTEAFF
CDR3 DNA: TGTGCCAGCAGTGGAACGACAGGGAACACTGAAGCTTTCTTT

clone size: NA
D gene: TRBD2
J gene: TRBJ2-3
V gene: TRBV11-2
CDR3 protein: CASSLTSGSTDTQYF
CDR3 DNA: TGTGCCAGCAGCTTAACTAGCGGTAGCACAGATACGCAGTATTTT

clone size: once
D gene: TRBD1
J gene: TRBJ2-2
V gene: TRBV18
CDR3 protein: CASSPPWTGNTGELFF
CDR3 DNA: TGTGCCAGCTCACCACCTTGGACAGGGAACACCGGGGAGCTGTTTTTT

clone size: NA
D gene: TRBD1
J gene: TRBJ2-7
V gene: TRBV30
CDR3 protein: CAWSRQGVGSYEQYF
CDR3 DNA: TGTGCCTGGAGTAGGCAGGGGGTCGGCTCCTACGAGCAGTACTTC

clone size: NA
D gene: NA
J gene: TRBJ1-1
V gene: TRBV28
CDR3 protein: CASSEQGGLNTEAFF
CDR3 DNA: TGTGCCAGCAGTGAACAGGGTGGACTGAACACTGAAGCTTTCTTT

clone size: NA
D gene: NA
J gene: TRBJ1-2
V gene: TRBV30
CDR3 protein: CAWNPDTNYGYTF
CDR3 DNA: TGTGCCTGGAATCCAGATACTAACTATGGCTACACCTTC

clone size: NA
D gene: NA
J gene: TRBJ2-3
V gene: TRBV5-1
CDR3 protein: CASSLRQPEADTQYF
CDR3 DNA: TGCGCCAGCAGCTTAAGACAGCCAGAGGCAGATACGCAGTATTTT

clone size: NA
D gene: TRBD1
J gene: TRBJ2-7
V gene: TRBV5-1
CDR3 protein: CASSLSQGSYEQYF
CDR3 DNA: TGCGCCAGCAGCTTGTCACAGGGGAGCTACGAGCAGTACTTC

clone size: NA
D gene: TRBD1
J gene: TRBJ1-5
V gene: TRBV7-8
CDR3 protein: CASSLPGGQPQHF
CDR3 DNA: TGTGCCAGCAGCCTTCCAGGGGGTCAGCCCCAGCATTTT

clone size: NA
D gene: TRBD2
J gene: TRBJ2-3
V gene: TRBV7-3
CDR3 protein: CASSPRTSGPNTQYF
CDR3 DNA: TGTGCCAGCAGCCCACGGACTAGCGGCCCTAATACGCAGTATTTT

clone size: NA
D gene: TRBD1
J gene: TRBJ1-5
V gene: TRBV6-6
CDR3 protein: CASTNRGDNQPQHF
CDR3 DNA: TGTGCCAGCACCAACAGGGGAGACAATCAGCCCCAGCATTTT

clone size: NA
D gene: NA
J gene: TRBJ2-4
V gene: TRBV6-1
CDR3 protein: CASSEAAGIDIQYF
CDR3 DNA: TGTGCCAGCAGTGAAGCAGCAGGGATAGACATTCAGTACTTC

clone size: NA
D gene: NA
J gene: TRBJ1-6
V gene: TRBV15
CDR3 protein: CATSREARAGSPLHF
CDR3 DNA: TGTGCCACCAGCAGAGAGGCCAGGGCTGGTTCACCCCTCCACTTT

clone size: NA
D gene: NA
J gene: TRBJ2-2
V gene: TRBV9
CDR3 protein: CASSPPRGVTGELFF
CDR3 DNA: TGTGCCAGCAGCCCTCCCAGGGGGGTCACCGGGGAGCTGTTTTTT

clone size: once
D gene: NA
J gene: TRBJ2-7
V gene: TRBV19
CDR3 protein: CASSIGSSSYEQYF
CDR3 DNA: TGTGCCAGTAGTATTGGGAGCAGCTCCTACGAGCAGTACTTC

clone size: NA
D gene: NA
J gene: TRBJ2-2
V gene: TRBV6-5
CDR3 protein: CASSYSRGTGELFF
CDR3 DNA: TGTGCCAGCAGTTACTCACGGGGCACCGGGGAGCTGTTTTTT

clone size: few
D gene: TRBD2
J gene: TRBJ2-7
V gene: TRBV5-4
CDR3 protein: CASSLGLAGGREQYF
CDR3 DNA: TGTGCCAGCAGCTTGGGACTAGCGGGGGGGCGCGAGCAGTACTTC

clone size: NA
D gene: TRBD1
J gene: TRBJ2-3
V gene: TRBV10-1
CDR3 protein: CASSESGQGTDTQYF
CDR3 DNA: TGCGCCAGCAGTGAGTCGGGACAGGGCACAGATACGCAGTATTTT

clone size: few
D gene: TRBD2
J gene: TRBJ2-3
V gene: TRBV5-1
CDR3 protein: CASSTGLATFADTQYF
CDR3 DNA: TGCGCCAGCAGCACCGGACTAGCGACGTTTGCAGATACGCAGTATTTT

clone size: NA
D gene: TRBD2
J gene: TRBJ2-7
V gene: TRBV7-9
CDR3 protein: CASSRSGGRPYEQYF
CDR3 DNA: TGTGCCAGCAGTCGAAGCGGGGGGCGGCCCTACGAGCAGTACTTC

clone size: NA
D gene: NA
J gene: TRBJ2-7
V gene: TRBV9
CDR3 protein: CASSVAETDTYYEQYF
CDR3 DNA: TGTGCCAGCAGCGTAGCGGAGACAGATACCTACTACGAGCAGTACTTC

clone size: NA
D gene: NA
J gene: TRBJ2-1
V gene: TRBV28
CDR3 protein: CATPVRGGRLNFF
CDR3 DNA: TGTGCCACCCCAGTGAGGGGGGGCCGGTTGAATTTCTTC